Each of the 9 T cell receptor beta chains below was sequenced from the same sample in a study of T cell responses to AZD1222 COVID-19 vaccine. TCRdb keeps only in-frame clones here, not all; method: immunoSEQ multiplex PCR. Here the sample spans approximately 170,000 clones, roughly 90% being singletons. The input for sequencing was peripheral blood, taken on day 0 of AZD1222 vaccination. The receptor source for this set is an adult in good health.

V and J are TRBV6-5 and TRBJ2-7; possibly TRBD1 or TRBD2 for D (5 bases each). Germline CDR1 MNHEY, CDR2 SVGAGI. This CDR3 has 14 residues. With 6 bases removed from V and 3 bases from J, the gap between germline ends came to 15 bases. The CDR3 coding sequence is TGTGCCAGCAGGCCCAACCGGGACGGCTACGAGCAGTACTTC. It translates to CASRPNRDGYEQYF.

In its sample, this clone was seen a few times. The chain combines TRBV11-2 with TRBJ1-1; TRBD1 is a possible D gene (6 bases). There are 16 residues in the CDR3. Germline CDR1 reads SGHAT; CDR2 reads FQNNGV. V was cut by 6 bases and J by 0 bases, with 17 bases left in between. In DNA form, the CDR3 reads TGTGCCAGCAGATCGGGAGTCGGGACATTGAACACTGAAGCTTTCTTT. The encoded protein is CASRSGVGTLNTEAFF.

In this sample, this clone turned up once. The V call is TRBV5-1, the J call TRBJ2-1; 12 positions match TRBD2. With V trimmed by 4 bases and J by 5 bases, 4 bases remained unmatched. Germline V lookup: CDR1 SGHRS, CDR2 YFSETQ. CDR3 length: 15 amino acids. The CDR3 DNA sequence: TGCGCCAGCAGCCTCACTAGCGGGGGGAACAATGAGCAGTTCTTC. Translated: CASSLTSGGNNEQFF. Together with reference TRBV5-1 and TRBJ2-1, the CDR3 gives the full variable domain: KAGVTQTPRYLIKTRGQQVTLSCSPISGHRSVSWYQQTPGQGLQFLFEYFSETQRNKGNFPGRFSGRQFSNSRSEMNVSTLELGDSALYLCASSLTSGGNNEQFFGPGTRLTVL.

The genes are TRBV5-1 and TRBJ1-1, with D uncertain. CDR3 length: 14 residues. V lost 0 bases and J lost 6, with 12 bases in between. The germline CDR1 and CDR2 sequences are SGHRS and YFSETQ. The CDR3 reads CASSLDGRSPEAFF. The CDR3 nucleotides are TGCGCCAGCAGCTTGGACGGGAGAAGTCCTGAAGCTTTCTTT.

This chain joins TRBV4-1 and TRBJ2-7; D is perhaps TRBD2 (5 bases). With 5 bases removed from V and 2 bases from J, the gap between germline ends came to 10 bases. CDR1 and CDR2 (germline): MGHRA, YSYEKL. The CDR3 spans 13 residues. The CDR3 sequence is CASSKDLTYEQYF. The CDR3 DNA reads as TGCGCCAGCAGCAAGGACTTGACCTACGAGCAGTACTTC.

The genes are TRBV7-9 and TRBJ1-2; D is unresolved. This CDR3 has 13 amino acids. V lost 1 base and J 4 bases, leaving 7 bases between the germline ends. Germline V gene lookup returns CDR1 SEHNR and CDR2 FQNEAQ (reference sequence). CDR3 DNA sequence: TGTGCCAGCAGCTTAGAGAGGCTCTATGGCTACACCTTC. This sequence encodes CASSLERLYGYTF.

The V call is TRBV6-4, the J call TRBJ2-7; TRBD1 is a possible D gene (7 bases). This CDR3 has 14 residues. Between the trimmed V and J ends, which lost 7 bases and 1 base, there was a span of 14 bases. CDR1 is MRHNA, CDR2 SNTAGT, per germline. The CDR3 DNA follows: TGTGCCAGCAACCTACAGGGGAGGTCCTACGAGCAGTACTTC. It specifies CASNLQGRSYEQYF.

This clone was recorded once. This rearrangement joins TRBV6-5 to TRBJ2-5; a weak D match, TRBD1 (6 bases). This CDR3 region has 14 residues. Germline values: CDR1 MNHEY, CDR2 SVGAGI. V lost 2 bases and J lost 6, with 13 bases in between. The CDR3 nucleotides read TGTGCCAGCAGTTACCAGGGGTTGACCCAGACCCAGTACTTC. It encodes CASSYQGLTQTQYF.

This chain connects TRBV18 to TRBJ2-5; the D gene is possibly TRBD2 (6 bases). Trimming cost V 3 bases and J 5 bases, with 16 bases left between them. Germline lookup yields CDR1 KGHSH and CDR2 LQKENI. The CDR3 spans 15 residues. The CDR3 sequence is CASSPMAGTKETQYF. DNA of the CDR3: TGTGCCAGCTCACCTATGGCGGGGACGAAGGAGACCCAGTACTTC.